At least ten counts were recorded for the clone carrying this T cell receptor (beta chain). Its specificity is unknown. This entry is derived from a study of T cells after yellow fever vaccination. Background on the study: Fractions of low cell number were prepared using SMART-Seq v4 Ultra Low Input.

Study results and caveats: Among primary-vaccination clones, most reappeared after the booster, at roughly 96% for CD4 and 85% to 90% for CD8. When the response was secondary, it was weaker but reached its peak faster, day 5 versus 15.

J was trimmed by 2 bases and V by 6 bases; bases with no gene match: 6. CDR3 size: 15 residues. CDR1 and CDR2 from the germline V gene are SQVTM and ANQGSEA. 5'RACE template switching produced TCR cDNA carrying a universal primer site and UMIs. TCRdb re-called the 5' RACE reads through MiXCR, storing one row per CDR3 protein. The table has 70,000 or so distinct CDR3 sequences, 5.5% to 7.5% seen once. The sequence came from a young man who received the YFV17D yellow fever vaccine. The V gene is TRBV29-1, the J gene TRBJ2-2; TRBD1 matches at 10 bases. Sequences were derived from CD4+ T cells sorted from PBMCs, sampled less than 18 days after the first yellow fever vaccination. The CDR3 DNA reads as TGCAGCGTCTTGGACAGGGGGGTAAACACCGGGGAGCTGTTTTTT. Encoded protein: CSVLDRGVNTGELFF.